This T cell receptor beta chain was recovered during a study of OX40 agonist ivuxolimab in advanced cancers. As for the study more broadly: The costimulatory receptor OX40 (CD134) was targeted by ivuxolimab, a fully human IgG2 agonistic monoclonal antibody. Intravenous ivuxolimab was administered to patients every 2 weeks at six dose levels: 0.01, 0.1, 0.3, 1.5, 3 and 10 mg/kg. Of the roughly 53 patients in dose escalation, about 20 had hepatocellular carcinoma, roughly 15 had melanoma, 9 had renal cell carcinoma and 9 had head and neck cancer. A male proportion of around 80% and a mean age of approximately 55 years, ranging from roughly 23 to 80, were recorded for the dose-escalation cohort. Prior anti-PD-1, anti-PD-L1 or anti-CTLA-4 therapy was permitted, and checkpoint inhibitors had been received by less than 45% of dose-escalation patients. Three dose-escalation patients achieved partial responses, one with hepatocellular carcinoma and two with cutaneous melanoma. Peripheral TCRbeta sequencing was intended to test whether TCR sequence diversity was altered and clonal T-cell expansion was caused by ivuxolimab. The paper describes the monotherapy dose-escalation part (N of about 50 patients) of the phase I trial of ivuxolimab.

V loses 0 bases of germline sequence and J loses 2 bases, and the interval between the two ends is 8 bases. The CDR3 covers 14 residues, taking in both the cysteine and the phenylalanine. Only the CDR3 region is kept as DNA, spanning 42 bases read in frame from base 1. CDR1 and CDR2 (GTSNPN, SVGIG) derive from the germline V gene (reference sequence). Findings and caveats that apply to the study as a whole: Low levels of normalized T-cell clonal expansion were also shown by some nonresponding patients. Which antigens the clonally expanded peripheral T cells were specific for was not determined. At doses of 0.1 to 3.0 mg/kg, clonal expansion of both CD4+ and CD8+ blood T cells was observed from baseline to week 6. Partial responders in the 0.1-3.0 mg/kg groups had among the lowest normalized peripheral clonal expansion, especially among CD8+ T cells. On average, CD8+ T cells showed more expanded clones than CD4+ T cells after ivuxolimab.

Patients with a history of autoimmune disease or receiving systemic immunosuppression were excluded from the trial. In every dose cohort, peripheral blood was drawn for TCR sequencing at baseline, cycle 4 day 1, and cycle 7 day 1. Samples were obtained from an open-label, multicenter, first-in-human phase I dose-escalation trial of ivuxolimab. Adults with locally advanced or metastatic melanoma, renal cell carcinoma, hepatocellular carcinoma or head and neck squamous cell carcinoma were enrolled in the trial. CD4+ and CD8+ T cells were sorted separately from peripheral blood before TCR sequencing. This clone was seen a handful of times. Its recognized antigen is unknown. No clone much larger than this one lies a single base away; base qualities are absent. Genomic DNA was extracted from sorted cells for sequencing of the TCRbeta CDR3 region. The immunoSEQ Assay was used to sequence the TCRbeta CDR3 regions. As stored in TCRdb, this immuneACCESS dataset retains in-frame rearrangements with V and J assigned. A fraction of the clones does not appear; measured against another copy, unresolved V genes explain less than half of the discrepancy, and the remainder lacks a known reason. This sample has about 64,000 clones in its table, and around 80% of those were observed once. Clones ranked in the top ten supply less than 2.5% of the sample.

The input for sequencing was CD4+ or CD8+ T cells sorted from blood, taken in a trial of the OX40 agonist ivuxolimab. The sequence joins TRBV30 to TRBJ2-1; TRBD2 is possibly the D segment (5 matching bases). The sequence came from an adult with an advanced solid tumor such as melanoma, head and neck, liver or kidney cancer. CDR3 loop: CAWSVRGTYNEQFF. The DNA is as follows: TGTGCCTGGAGTGTACGGGGAACCTACAATGAGCAGTTCTTC. The full variable domain, with segments outside the CDR3 supplied by the reference TRBV30 and TRBJ2-1 proteins, appears as SQTIHQWPATLVQPVGSPLSLECTVEGTSNPNLYWYRQAAGRGLQLLFYSVGIGQISSEVPQNLSASRPQDRQFILSSKKLLLSDSGFYLCAWSVRGTYNEQFFGPGTRLTVL.